Described below is a single T cell receptor (beta chain) sequence and its context. Its specificity is unknown. CDR3 length equals 15 residues. Germline V gene data show CDR1 as MNHEY and CDR2 as SVGAGI. V lost 4 bases to trimming and J lost 1 base; unmatched junction nucleotides: 6. Clones were sequenced by immunoSEQ multiplex PCR, and TCRdb holds only the in-frame ones, with some missing. The table shows about 77,000 clones, with more than 75% occurring only once. The data originate from a study of T cells in localized non-small cell lung cancer. Study-wide results and limits: A median of 57 clones ranked among the top 100 in tumor appeared in adjacent lung.

The TCR originated in a woman aged 40 to 75 with stage I squamous cell lung carcinoma. This material consisted of peripheral blood, taken before any cancer treatment. V is TRBV6-5 and J is TRBJ1-1; TRBD1 aligns across 7 bases. The CDR3 DNA sequence: TGTGCCAGCAGTTTACCGGGACAGCCGAACACTGAAGCTTTCTTT. Protein sequence: CASSLPGQPNTEAFF.